This T cell receptor beta chain appears in the sequencing data of a study of T cells in Graves' hyperthyroidism and ophthalmopathy. Broader study findings: Blood also showed most of the thyroid clonotypes that were expanded above 0.001.

Ten or more counts support this clonotype. What it recognizes is unknown. Amplified TCR beta CDR3 regions came from RNA transcripts. In the first-round RT-PCR of the TCR CDR3, the HTBI primer set was used. TCRdb processed the multiplex PCR reads anew with MiXCR; each CDR3 protein has one entry. Among hundreds of thousands of distinct CDR3 sequences, roughly 37% were seen once, and the ten largest hold around 9.3%. Sequencing was carried out using blood. This sequence was found in a man between 18 and 35 years old with Graves' hyperthyroidism.

The CDR3 here is CASIKGSAFF. For the CDR3, the DNA is TGTGCCAGTATTAAGGGGTCTGCTTTCTTT. The rearrangement uses TRBV19 and TRBJ1-1; tentative D call: TRBD1 (5 bases). Germline lookup yields CDR1 LNHDA and CDR2 SQIVND (reference sequence). The V gene lost 7 bases and the J gene lost 11 bases, with 11 bases spanning the gap. The CDR3 consists of 10 residues.